This T cell receptor (beta chain) was sequenced in a study of shared clonotypes between healthy human individuals. Notes on the study in general: Naive CD4 clonotype sharing across several donors was approximately 5%. A generally larger estimated richness was seen in naive subsets than in memory subsets.

Points on this clone: Its specificity is not known. Other DNA sequences in this specimen translate into the identical CDR3.

The CDR3 has 12 residues. The V gene's germline CDR1 is SEHNR and CDR2 FQNEAQ (reference sequence). The germline V and J ends were trimmed by 4 bases and 2 bases, with 6 bases remaining between them. Naive CD8 cells, CD45RO-negative and positively selected for CCR7, excluded terminally differentiated effector memory CD45RA+ cells. The protocol was immunoSEQ multiplex PCR, while the TCRdb copy is restricted to in-frame clones and leaves out a portion. The data contain fewer than 800,000 clones, roughly 94% of them singletons. Sequences were obtained from naive CD8+ T cells sorted from blood. The V call is TRBV7-9, the J call TRBJ2-7; no clear D. The receptor's source is a man under 40 in good health. This chain's CDR3 is CASSSTPYEQYF. CDR3 in DNA: TGTGCCAGCAGCTCCACTCCCTACGAGCAGTACTTC.